This TCR beta chain was identified during a study of shared clonotypes between healthy human individuals. The naive CD8 population came from CD45RO-negative cells selected for CCR7, without terminally differentiated effector memory CD45RA+ cells. Produced via immunoSEQ multiplex PCR; TCRdb's table is partial and in-frame only. The sample holds about 2 million clones, approximately 94% seen once. J lost 9 bases, V lost 4 bases, and 8 bases had no gene match. The CDR3 length is 13 residues. Germline V gene data show CDR1 as SGHRS and CDR2 as YFSETQ. The sequence was collected from a young man in good health. The rearrangement joins TRBV5-1 to TRBJ2-7; 9 bases agree with TRBD1. Sequences were obtained from naive CD8+ T cells sorted from blood. CDR3 in amino acids: CASSADRGAGQYF. CDR3 coding DNA: TGCGCCAGCAGCGCGGACAGGGGTGCAGGGCAGTACTTC.